These 5 T cell receptor beta chains were sequenced from one sample in a study of shared clonotypes between healthy human individuals. Sequencing used immunoSEQ multiplex PCR; TCRdb keeps in-frame clones, though not all of them. The sample includes millions of clones, around nine tenths of them seen just once. The sample consisted of naive CD4+ T cells sorted from blood. Subset noted: CD45RA+ positively selected. The receptors here all came from a man younger than 30 in good health.

The chain combines TRBV5-1 with TRBJ2-7, with 9 bases fitting TRBD1. The ends lost 1 base at V and 3 bases at J; junction bases unmatched: 5. Germline values: CDR1 SGHRS, CDR2 YFSETQ. The CDR3 has 15 residues. CDR3: CASSLIQGADYEQYF. Written as DNA, the CDR3 is TGCGCCAGCAGCTTGATACAGGGGGCCGACTACGAGCAGTACTTC.

The V call is TRBV2, the J call TRBJ2-3; TRBD2 is a possible D gene (5 bases). The CDR3 loop spans 14 amino acids. The V end lost 7 bases, the J end lost 2 bases, and 13 bases lay between the germline ends. Looked up from germline, CDR1 is SNHLY and CDR2 is FYNNEI. The CDR3 DNA follows: TGTGCCAGCAAACTAGAACCACTCACAGATACGCAGTATTTT. Protein sequence: CASKLEPLTDTQYF.

The CDR3 nucleotides are TGTGCCAGTAGTCCCTCGGGAGCGGGAGGCATCACCGGGGAGCTGTTTTTT. It codes for CASSPSGAGGITGELFF. This chain connects TRBV19 to TRBJ2-2, with 9 bases lining up with TRBD2. The CDR3 contains 17 residues. Trimming cost V 5 bases and J 4 bases; bases outside gene matches: 11. Looked up from germline, CDR1 is LNHDA and CDR2 is SQIVND (reference sequence). The variable domain in full, with the rest retrieved from reference TRBV19 and TRBJ2-2, is DGGITQSPKYLFRKEGQNVTLSCEQNLNHDAMYWYRQDPGQGLRLIYYSQIVNDFQKGDIAEGYSVSREKKESFPLTVTSAQKNPTAFYLCASSPSGAGGITGELFFGEGSRLTVL.

Points on this clone: Other DNA sequences in this sample translate to the same CDR3. This chain links TRBV6-5 with TRBJ1-5; TRBD1 agrees at 7 bases. Per the germline V gene, CDR1 is MNHEY and CDR2 is SVGAGI. J lost 0 bases, V lost 6 bases, and 2 bases had no gene match. There are 14 residues in the CDR3. The CDR3 sequence is CASRRDSSNQPQHF. In DNA form, the CDR3 reads TGTGCCAGCAGGCGGGACAGTAGCAATCAGCCCCAGCATTTT.

This chain connects TRBV30 to TRBJ1-4; possible D gene TRBD1, 5 bases. Germline CDR1 reads GTSNPN; CDR2 reads SVGIG (reference sequence). V lost 4 bases and J lost 3, with 12 bases in between. The CDR3 loop spans 14 amino acids. CDR3 nucleotides: TGTGCCTGGACCTTGGACAATCCTAATGAAAAACTGTTTTTT. Encoded protein: CAWTLDNPNEKLFF.